This is a list of T cell receptor beta chains from one sample in a study of response to subunit inactivated influenza vaccine. Each CDR3 protein gets one entry after TCRdb re-called the RT-PCR reads with MiXCR. The table shows roughly 700,000 distinct CDR3 sequences, with 15% to 18% occurring only once. The source was PBMCs from blood, collected 11 to 12 days after vaccination. Receptor source: a man in his fifties who received an inactivated influenza vaccine. The CDR3 runs from the conserved cysteine through the conserved F or W. The D gene is left open where the match is weak. The size of a clone is reported for some rows only, either as once, few or many, or as a class for expanded clones.

v_call: TRBV18
clone_size: few
d_call: NA
j_call: TRBJ1-1
cdr3_nt: TGTGCCAGCTCACCAAACGGAGGGGGTGCTGAAGCTTTCTTT
cdr3_aa: CASSPNGGGAEAFF

v_call: TRBV5-1
clone_size: many
d_call: TRBD2
j_call: TRBJ2-1
cdr3_nt: TGTGCCAGCAGCTTTAGCGGGAGCTCCTACAATGAGCAGTTCTTC
cdr3_aa: CASSFSGSSYNEQFF

v_call: TRBV2
clone_size: few
d_call: NA
j_call: TRBJ2-7
cdr3_nt: TGTGCCAGCAGTCGCCGGACAGTCTACGAGCAGTACTTC
cdr3_aa: CASSRRTVYEQYF

v_call: TRBV20-1
clone_size: NA
d_call: NA
j_call: TRBJ1-4
cdr3_nt: TGCAGTGCTAGTGACGAGGAAAGTGAAAAACTGTTTTTT
cdr3_aa: CSASDEESEKLFF

v_call: TRBV5-1
clone_size: NA
d_call: NA
j_call: TRBJ2-5
cdr3_nt: TGCGCCAGCAGCTTGGTGGGTGCGGTCAGGCAAGAGACCCAGTACTTC
cdr3_aa: CASSLVGAVRQETQYF

v_call: TRBV5-5
clone_size: few
d_call: NA
j_call: TRBJ1-1
cdr3_nt: TGTGCCAGCAGCAGGACAGTCCAAAGTCAAATGAACACTGAAGCTTTCTTT
cdr3_aa: CASSRTVQSQMNTEAFF

v_call: TRBV7-9
clone_size: many
d_call: NA
j_call: TRBJ1-1
cdr3_nt: TGTGCCAGCAGCTTAGGGGGCGACAACACTGAAGCTTTCTTT
cdr3_aa: CASSLGGDNTEAFF

v_call: TRBV25-1
clone_size: many
d_call: TRBD1
j_call: TRBJ2-7
cdr3_nt: TGTGCCAGCAGCGAGGGGGCGAGGGCCGAGCAGTACTTC
cdr3_aa: CASSEGARAEQYF

v_call: TRBV7-2
clone_size: NA
d_call: TRBD2
j_call: TRBJ2-2
cdr3_nt: TGTGCCAGCAGCTTACCTAGCGGGAGTGCCGGGGAGCTGTTTTTT
cdr3_aa: CASSLPSGSAGELFF

v_call: TRBV20-1
clone_size: few
d_call: TRBD1
j_call: TRBJ2-7
cdr3_nt: TGCAGTGCTAGACAGGGGGAAATGAGCTACGAGCAGTACTTC
cdr3_aa: CSARQGEMSYEQYF

v_call: TRBV12-3/TRBV12-4
clone_size: many
d_call: NA
j_call: TRBJ1-5
cdr3_nt: TGTGCCAGCAGTTTGACGCGTTCGGAGCCCCAGCATTTT
cdr3_aa: CASSLTRSEPQHF

v_call: TRBV29-1
clone_size: many
d_call: NA
j_call: TRBJ1-3
cdr3_nt: TGCAGCGTTGCTACCGCTGGAAACACCATATATTTT
cdr3_aa: CSVATAGNTIYF